These T cell receptor beta chains were read from a single sample in a study of Graves' ophthalmopathy and Graves' hyperthyroidism. A single record per CDR3 protein comes from TCRdb applying MiXCR to the multiplex PCR reads. Among a few hundred thousand distinct CDR3 sequences listed, 15% were seen once. Specimen: peripheral blood. These receptors were obtained from a woman aged 18-29 years with stable Graves' hyperthyroidism. The CDR3 runs from the conserved cysteine through the conserved F or W. A D gene is named only where the DNA matches it firmly. For some rows the clone size is stated as once, few or many, or as a class when expanded; others skip it.

clone_size j_call v_call d_call cdr3_aa cdr3_nt
many TRBJ1-1 TRBV12-3/TRBV12-4 - CASSLRAQDTEAFF TGTGCCAGCAGTTTACGGGCGCAAGACACTGAAGCTTTCTTT
many TRBJ2-7 TRBV19 - CASSMLRQGSEQYF TGTGCCAGTAGTATGCTGCGGCAGGGCTCCGAGCAGTACTTC
few TRBJ2-2 TRBV12-3/TRBV12-4 - CASLYRVVDGELFF TGTGCCAGCTTGTACAGGGTAGTTGACGGGGAGCTGTTTTTT
few TRBJ1-2 TRBV19 - CASSEGGSQIYGYIF TGTGCCAGTAGTGAGGGGGGTAGTCAGATCTATGGCTACATCTTC
many TRBJ1-2 TRBV11-2 - CASSPEVDYGYTF TGTGCCAGCAGCCCGGAGGTAGACTATGGCTACACCTTC
- TRBJ1-1 TRBV12-3/TRBV12-4 TRBD1 CASSLEGQGATNTEAFF TGTGCCAGCAGTTTAGAAGGACAGGGGGCGACGAACACTGAAGCTTTCTTT
many TRBJ2-7 TRBV12-3/TRBV12-4 TRBD1 CASSYRGVDYEQYF TGTGCCAGCAGTTACAGGGGCGTTGACTACGAGCAGTACTTC
many TRBJ1-1 TRBV19 TRBD1 CASDPQGGTEAFF TGTGCCAGTGACCCTCAGGGGGGTACTGAAGCTTTCTTT
- TRBJ2-5 TRBV7-9 TRBD1 CASSIGTGRQETEDF TGTGCCAGCAGCATAGGGACAGGGCGGCAAGAGACCGAGGACTTC
- TRBJ2-7 TRBV7-2 - CASSYPAYEQYF TGTGCCAGCAGTTATCCGGCCTACGAGCAGTACTTC
many TRBJ2-7 TRBV13 - CASSLGRDISYEQYF TGTGCCAGCAGCTTAGGCAGGGACATCTCCTACGAGCAGTACTTC
many TRBJ1-2 TRBV6-5 - CASSYEGVGGYTF TGTGCCAGCAGTTACGAGGGGGTAGGGGGCTACACCTTC
many TRBJ2-5 TRBV15 TRBD2 CATSRDGDSGGRETQYF TGTGCCACCAGCAGAGATGGGGATAGCGGGGGAAGGGAGACCCAGTACTTC
- TRBJ2-7 TRBV29-1 TRBD1 CSVAQGDPGEQYF TGCAGCGTTGCACAGGGGGATCCCGGCGAGCAGTACTTC
many TRBJ2-6 TRBV6-5 - CASSYSLGAGANVLTF TGTGCCAGCAGTTACTCACTTGGGGCCGGGGCCAACGTCCTGACTTTC
many TRBJ2-2 TRBV6-5 - CASSLGGGPIAGELFF TGTGCCAGCAGTTTGGGGGGGGGGCCGATCGCCGGGGAGCTGTTTTTT
few TRBJ1-1 TRBV9 - CASSAGPTNTEAFF TGTGCCAGCAGCGCGGGACCCACGAACACTGAAGCTTTCTTT
many TRBJ2-7 TRBV7-8 - CASSPLSSSDEQYF TGTGCCAGCAGCCCTCTTTCCAGTAGTGACGAGCAGTACTTC
many TRBJ1-2 TRBV27 - CATFSPRALNYGYTF TGTGCCACCTTCTCTCCGAGGGCTCTTAACTATGGCTACACCTTC
- TRBJ2-7 TRBV11-2 - CASTSPRGLTSYEQYF TGTGCCAGCACTTCCCCTCGAGGCCTAACAAGCTACGAGCAGTACTTC
many TRBJ2-7 TRBV7-2 - CASSPVGGGEQYF TGTGCCAGCAGCCCGGTGGGGGGAGGCGAGCAGTACTTC
many TRBJ1-1 TRBV29-1 - CSVEYGVTEAFF TGCAGCGTTGAATACGGGGTCACTGAAGCTTTCTTT
many TRBJ1-1 TRBV19 - CASSMSKNTEAFF TGTGCCAGTAGTATGTCAAAGAACACTGAAGCTTTCTTT
many TRBJ1-1 TRBV6-5 - CASRLQGVGRHFF TGTGCCAGCAGGTTACAGGGTGTAGGTCGTCATTTCTTT
many TRBJ1-2 TRBV12-3/TRBV12-4 - CASSSRGTYGYTF TGTGCCAGCAGTTCCAGGGGTACCTATGGCTACACCTTC
many TRBJ2-7 TRBV11-2 - CASSLVGNSYEQYF TGTGCCAGCAGCTTAGTGGGTAACTCCTACGAGCAGTACTTC
few TRBJ2-1 TRBV20-1 TRBD1 CSARTDRVSYNEQFF TGCAGTGCTAGGACCGACAGGGTTTCCTACAATGAGCAGTTCTTC
few TRBJ2-7 TRBV7-9 TRBD1 CASSSGQVQNEQYF TGTGCCAGCAGCTCCGGACAGGTTCAGAACGAGCAGTACTTC
many TRBJ1-5 TRBV6-5 - CASSLPQTYSNQPQHF TGTGCCAGCAGTTTACCACAGACCTATAGCAATCAGCCCCAGCATTTT
many TRBJ1-1 TRBV6-1 - CASSELINTEAFF TGTGCCAGCAGTGAATTGATTAACACTGAAGCTTTCTTT
many TRBJ1-5 TRBV12-3/TRBV12-4 TRBD1 CASSFEGANQPQHF TGTGCCAGCAGTTTCGAGGGGGCCAATCAGCCCCAGCATTTT
many TRBJ1-5 TRBV11-2 - CASSLPEGGQPQHF TGTGCCAGCAGCTTACCAGAGGGCGGTCAGCCCCAGCATTTT
many TRBJ1-5 TRBV5-1 - CASSEFGSRDQPQHF TGCGCCAGCAGCGAGTTCGGCAGCAGGGACCAGCCCCAGCATTTT
many TRBJ1-5 TRBV12-3/TRBV12-4 TRBD1 CASSPWRTGSSNQPQHF TGTGCCAGCAGTCCTTGGAGGACAGGGTCTAGCAATCAGCCCCAGCATTTT